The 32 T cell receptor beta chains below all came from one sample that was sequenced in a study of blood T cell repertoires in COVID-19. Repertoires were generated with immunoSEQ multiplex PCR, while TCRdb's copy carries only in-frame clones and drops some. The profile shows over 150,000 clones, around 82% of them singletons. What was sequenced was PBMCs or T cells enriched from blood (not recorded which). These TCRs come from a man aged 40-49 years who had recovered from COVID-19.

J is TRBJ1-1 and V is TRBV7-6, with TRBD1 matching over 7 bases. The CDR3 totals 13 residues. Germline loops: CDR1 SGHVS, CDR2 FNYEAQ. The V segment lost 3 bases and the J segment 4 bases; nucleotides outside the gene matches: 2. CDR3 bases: TGTGCCAGCAGCTTCGCAGGGGGCACTGAAGCTTTCTTT. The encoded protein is CASSFAGGTEAFF.

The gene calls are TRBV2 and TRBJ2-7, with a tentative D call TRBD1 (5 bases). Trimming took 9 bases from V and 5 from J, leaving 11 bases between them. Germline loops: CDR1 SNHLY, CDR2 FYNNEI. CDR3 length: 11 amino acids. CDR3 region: CASRQGHEQYF. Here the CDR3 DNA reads TGTGCCAGTCGCCAGGGTCACGAGCAGTACTTC.

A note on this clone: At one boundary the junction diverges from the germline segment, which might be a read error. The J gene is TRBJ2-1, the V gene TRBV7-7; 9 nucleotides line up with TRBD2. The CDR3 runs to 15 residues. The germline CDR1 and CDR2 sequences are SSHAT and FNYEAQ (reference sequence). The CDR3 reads CASSLVAGANNEQFF. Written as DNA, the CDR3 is TGTGCTAGCAGCTTAGTAGCGGGGGCAAACAATGAGCAGTTCTTC.

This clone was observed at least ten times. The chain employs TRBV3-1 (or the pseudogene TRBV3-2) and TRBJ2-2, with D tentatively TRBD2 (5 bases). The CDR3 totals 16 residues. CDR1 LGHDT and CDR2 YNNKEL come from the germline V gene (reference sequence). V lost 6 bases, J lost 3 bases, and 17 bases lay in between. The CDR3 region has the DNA TGTGCCAGCAGTCCCGGAGAGGGCCTACACACCGGGGAGCTGTTTTTT. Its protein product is CASSPGEGLHTGELFF.

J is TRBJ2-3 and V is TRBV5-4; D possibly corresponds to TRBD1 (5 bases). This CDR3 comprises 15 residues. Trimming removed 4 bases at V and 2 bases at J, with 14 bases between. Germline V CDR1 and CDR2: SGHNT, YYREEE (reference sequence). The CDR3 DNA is TGTGCCAGCAGCGTTCGACAGAGGTCCACAGATACGCAGTATTTT. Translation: CASSVRQRSTDTQYF.

This CDR3 reads CSVQVHPYQPQHF. CDR3 DNA sequence: TGCAGCGTTCAAGTACACCCGTATCAGCCCCAGCATTTT. The chain employs TRBV29-1 and TRBJ1-5, with D hard to call. V was shortened by 5 bases and J by 5 bases, with 13 bases between the two germline ends. The CDR3 consists of 13 residues. Germline V gene sequence: CDR1 SQVTM, CDR2 ANQGSEA.

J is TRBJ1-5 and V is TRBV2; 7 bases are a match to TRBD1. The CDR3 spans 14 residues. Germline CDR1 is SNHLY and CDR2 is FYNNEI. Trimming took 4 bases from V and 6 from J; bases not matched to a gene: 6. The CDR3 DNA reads TGTGCCAGCAGTGTGAACAGGGGAGGTCAGCCCCAGCATTTT. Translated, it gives CASSVNRGGQPQHF.

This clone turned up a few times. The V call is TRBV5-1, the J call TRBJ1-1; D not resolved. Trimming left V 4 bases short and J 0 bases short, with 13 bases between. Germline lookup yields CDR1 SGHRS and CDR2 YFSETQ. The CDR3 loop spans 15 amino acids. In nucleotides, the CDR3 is TGCGCCAGCAGCCCGCCGGGCGGGGTGAACACTGAAGCTTTCTTT. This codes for CASSPPGGVNTEAFF. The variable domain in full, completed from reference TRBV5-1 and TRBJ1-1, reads KAGVTQTPRYLIKTRGQQVTLSCSPISGHRSVSWYQQTPGQGLQFLFEYFSETQRNKGNFPGRFSGRQFSNSRSEMNVSTLELGDSALYLCASSPPGGVNTEAFFGQGTRLTVV.

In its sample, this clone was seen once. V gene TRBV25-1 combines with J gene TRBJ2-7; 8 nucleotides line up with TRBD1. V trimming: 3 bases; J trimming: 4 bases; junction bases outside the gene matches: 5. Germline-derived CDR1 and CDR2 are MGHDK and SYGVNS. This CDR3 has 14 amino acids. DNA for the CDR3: TGTGCCAGCAGTGATACCAGGGGGCTGTACGAGCAGTACTTC. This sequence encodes CASSDTRGLYEQYF.

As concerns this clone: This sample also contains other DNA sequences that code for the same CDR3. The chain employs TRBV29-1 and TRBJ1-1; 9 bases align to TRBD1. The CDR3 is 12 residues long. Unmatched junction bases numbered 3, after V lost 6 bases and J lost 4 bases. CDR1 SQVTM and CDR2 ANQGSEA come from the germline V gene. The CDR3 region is CSVDRGATEAFF. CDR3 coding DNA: TGCAGCGTCGACAGGGGGGCCACTGAAGCTTTCTTT.

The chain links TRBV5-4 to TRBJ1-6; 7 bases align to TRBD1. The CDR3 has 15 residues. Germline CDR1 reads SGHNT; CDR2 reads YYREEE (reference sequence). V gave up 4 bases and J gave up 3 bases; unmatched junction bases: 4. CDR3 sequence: CASSARQGYNSPLHF. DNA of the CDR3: TGTGCCAGCAGCGCACGACAGGGCTATAATTCACCCCTCCACTTT. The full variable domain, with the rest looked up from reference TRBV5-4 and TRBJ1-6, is ETGVTQSPTHLIKTRGQQVTLRCSSQSGHNTVSWYQQALGQGPQFIFQYYREEENGRGNFPPRFSGLQFPNYSSELNVNALELDDSALYLCASSARQGYNSPLHFGNGTRLTVT.

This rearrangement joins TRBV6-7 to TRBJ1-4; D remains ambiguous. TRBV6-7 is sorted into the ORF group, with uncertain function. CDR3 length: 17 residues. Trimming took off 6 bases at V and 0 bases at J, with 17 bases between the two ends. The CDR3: CASSPTEVLATNEKLFF. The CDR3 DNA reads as TGTGCCAGCAGCCCAACAGAAGTCCTTGCAACTAATGAAAAACTGTTTTTT.

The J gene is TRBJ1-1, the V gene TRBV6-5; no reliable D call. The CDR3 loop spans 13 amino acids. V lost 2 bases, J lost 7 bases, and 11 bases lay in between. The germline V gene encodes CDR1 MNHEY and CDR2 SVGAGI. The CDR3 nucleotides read TGTGCCAGCAGTTACCAACTACAATATGAAGCTTTCTTT. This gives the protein CASSYQLQYEAFF.

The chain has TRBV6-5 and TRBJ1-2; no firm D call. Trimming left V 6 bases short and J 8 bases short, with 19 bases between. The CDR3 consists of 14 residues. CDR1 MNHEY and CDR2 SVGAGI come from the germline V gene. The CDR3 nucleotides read TGTGCCAGCAGGGATGTCTGGTCTGTGGGCGGCTACACCTTC. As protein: CASRDVWSVGGYTF.

CDR3 region: CASSKGTTGWTEAFF. The CDR3 DNA reads as TGTGCCAGTAGTAAAGGGACAACCGGCTGGACTGAAGCTTTCTTT. The chain uses TRBV19 and TRBJ1-1; D may be TRBD1 (6 bases). Germline CDR1 and CDR2: LNHDA and SQIVND (reference sequence). Trimming left V 4 bases short and J 5 bases short, with 17 bases between. The CDR3 has 15 residues.

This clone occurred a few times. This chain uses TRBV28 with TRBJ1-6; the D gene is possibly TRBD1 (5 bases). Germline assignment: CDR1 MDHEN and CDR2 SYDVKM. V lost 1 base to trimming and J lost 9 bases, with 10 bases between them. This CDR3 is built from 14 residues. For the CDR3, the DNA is TGTGCCAGCAGTTTATCCGGGGGAATTTCACCCCTCCACTTT. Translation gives CASSLSGGISPLHF.

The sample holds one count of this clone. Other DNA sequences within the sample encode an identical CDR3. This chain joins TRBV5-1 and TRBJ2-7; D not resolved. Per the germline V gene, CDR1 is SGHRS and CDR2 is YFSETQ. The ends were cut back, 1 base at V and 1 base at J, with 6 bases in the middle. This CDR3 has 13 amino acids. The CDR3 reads CASSLLGSYEQYF. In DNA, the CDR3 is TGCGCCAGCAGCTTGCTCGGGTCCTACGAGCAGTACTTC. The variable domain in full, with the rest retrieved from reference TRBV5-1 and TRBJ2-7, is KAGVTQTPRYLIKTRGQQVTLSCSPISGHRSVSWYQQTPGQGLQFLFEYFSETQRNKGNFPGRFSGRQFSNSRSEMNVSTLELGDSALYLCASSLLGSYEQYFGPGTRLTVT.

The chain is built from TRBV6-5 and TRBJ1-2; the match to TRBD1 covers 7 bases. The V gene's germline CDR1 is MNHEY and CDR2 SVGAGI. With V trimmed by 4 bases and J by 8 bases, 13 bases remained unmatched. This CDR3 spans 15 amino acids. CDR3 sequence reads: CASSFSRDRVSGYTF. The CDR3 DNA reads TGTGCCAGCAGTTTCTCCCGGGACAGAGTCTCCGGCTACACCTTC.

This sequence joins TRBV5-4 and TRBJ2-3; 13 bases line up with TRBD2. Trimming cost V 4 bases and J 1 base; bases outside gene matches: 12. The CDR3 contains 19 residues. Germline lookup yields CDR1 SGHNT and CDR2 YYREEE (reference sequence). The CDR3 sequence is CASSPGLAGRGMGTDTQYF. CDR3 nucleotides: TGTGCCAGCAGCCCGGGACTAGCGGGAAGGGGAATGGGCACAGATACGCAGTATTTT.

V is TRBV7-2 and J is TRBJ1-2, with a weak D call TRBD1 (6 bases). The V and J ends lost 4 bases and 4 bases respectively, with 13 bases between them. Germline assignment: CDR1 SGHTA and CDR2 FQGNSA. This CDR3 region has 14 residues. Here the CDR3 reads CASSSPRGAYGYTF. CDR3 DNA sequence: TGTGCCAGCAGCTCACCCCGGGGGGCCTATGGCTACACCTTC.

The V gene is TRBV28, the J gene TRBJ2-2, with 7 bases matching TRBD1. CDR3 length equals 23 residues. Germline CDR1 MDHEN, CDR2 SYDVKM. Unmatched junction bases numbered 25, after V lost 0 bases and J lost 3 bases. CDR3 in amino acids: CASSLWGRWGQQHITGDTGELFF. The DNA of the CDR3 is TGTGCCAGCAGTTTATGGGGTCGGTGGGGACAGCAGCACATTACTGGGGACACCGGGGAGCTGTTTTTT.

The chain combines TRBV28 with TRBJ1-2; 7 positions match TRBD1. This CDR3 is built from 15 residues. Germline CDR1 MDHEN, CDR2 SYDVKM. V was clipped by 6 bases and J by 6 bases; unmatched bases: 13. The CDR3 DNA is TGTGCCAGCAGACAGGGGACGATTGGAGGTCATGGCTACACCTTC. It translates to CASRQGTIGGHGYTF.

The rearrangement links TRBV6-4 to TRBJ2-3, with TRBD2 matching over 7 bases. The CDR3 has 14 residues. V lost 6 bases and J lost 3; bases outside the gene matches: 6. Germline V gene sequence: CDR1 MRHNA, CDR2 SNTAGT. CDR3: CASSSGGGTDTQYF. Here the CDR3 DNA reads TGTGCCAGCAGCTCTGGCGGGGGAACAGATACGCAGTATTTT.

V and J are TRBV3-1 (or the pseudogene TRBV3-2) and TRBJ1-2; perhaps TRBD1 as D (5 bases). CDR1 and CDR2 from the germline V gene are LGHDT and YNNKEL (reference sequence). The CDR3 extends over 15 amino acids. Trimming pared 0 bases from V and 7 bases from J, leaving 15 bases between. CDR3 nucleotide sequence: TGTGCCAGCAGCCAAGATGTGGCAGGGAAGAGTGGCTACACCTTC. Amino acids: CASSQDVAGKSGYTF.

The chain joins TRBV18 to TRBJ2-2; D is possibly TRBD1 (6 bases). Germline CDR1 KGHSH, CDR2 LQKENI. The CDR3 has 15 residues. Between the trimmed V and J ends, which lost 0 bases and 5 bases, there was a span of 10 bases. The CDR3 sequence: CASSPPNRATGELFF. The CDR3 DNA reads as TGTGCCAGCTCACCACCGAACAGGGCAACCGGGGAGCTGTTTTTT. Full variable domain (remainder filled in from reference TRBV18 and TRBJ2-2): NAGVMQNPRHLVRRRGQEARLRCSPMKGHSHVYWYRQLPEEGLKFMVYLQKENIIDESGMPKERFSAEFPKEGPSILRIQQVVRGDSAAYFCASSPPNRATGELFFGEGSRLTVL.

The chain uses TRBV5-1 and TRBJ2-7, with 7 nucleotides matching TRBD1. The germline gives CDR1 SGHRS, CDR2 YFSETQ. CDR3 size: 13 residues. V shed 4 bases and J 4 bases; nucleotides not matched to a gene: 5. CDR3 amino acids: CASSPTGTYEQYF. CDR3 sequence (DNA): TGCGCCAGCAGCCCGACAGGGACATACGAGCAGTACTTC.

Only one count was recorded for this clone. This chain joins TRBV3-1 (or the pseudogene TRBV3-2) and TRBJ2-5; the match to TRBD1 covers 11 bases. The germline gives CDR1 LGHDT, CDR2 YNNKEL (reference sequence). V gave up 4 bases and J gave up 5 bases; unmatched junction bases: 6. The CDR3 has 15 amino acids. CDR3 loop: CASSPGTGGSETQYF. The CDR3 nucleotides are TGTGCCAGCAGCCCCGGGACAGGGGGTTCGGAGACCCAGTACTTC.

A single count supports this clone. The CDR3 loop is CASSLTGDRGQPQHF. The CDR3 bases are TGCGCCAGCAGTCTTACAGGGGACAGAGGTCAGCCCCAGCATTTT. The chain carries TRBV5-1 and TRBJ1-5; TRBD1 agrees at 7 bases. Germline V gives CDR1 SGHRS, CDR2 YFSETQ. This CDR3 is built from 15 residues. V lost 5 bases, J lost 6 bases, and 11 bases stayed unmatched.

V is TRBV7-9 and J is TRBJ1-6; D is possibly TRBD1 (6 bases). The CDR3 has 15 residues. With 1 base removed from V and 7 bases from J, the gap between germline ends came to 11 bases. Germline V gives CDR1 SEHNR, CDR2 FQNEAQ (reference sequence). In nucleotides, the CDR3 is TGTGCCAGCAGCTTAGGGGGCCAGGGGAATTCACCCCTCCACTTT. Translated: CASSLGGQGNSPLHF.

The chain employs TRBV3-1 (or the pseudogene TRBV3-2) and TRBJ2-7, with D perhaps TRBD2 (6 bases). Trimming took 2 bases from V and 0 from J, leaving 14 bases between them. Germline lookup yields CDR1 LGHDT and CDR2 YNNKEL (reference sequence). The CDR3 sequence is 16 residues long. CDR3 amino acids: CASSQPLTGGSYEQYF. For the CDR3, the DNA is TGTGCCAGCAGCCAACCCCTCACCGGGGGCTCCTACGAGCAGTACTTC.

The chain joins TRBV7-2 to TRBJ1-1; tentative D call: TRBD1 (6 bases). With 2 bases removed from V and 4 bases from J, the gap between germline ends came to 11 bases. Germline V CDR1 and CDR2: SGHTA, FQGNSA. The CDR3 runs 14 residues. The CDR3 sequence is CASSLISGATEAFF. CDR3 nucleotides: TGTGCCAGCAGCTTAATTTCAGGGGCCACTGAAGCTTTCTTT.

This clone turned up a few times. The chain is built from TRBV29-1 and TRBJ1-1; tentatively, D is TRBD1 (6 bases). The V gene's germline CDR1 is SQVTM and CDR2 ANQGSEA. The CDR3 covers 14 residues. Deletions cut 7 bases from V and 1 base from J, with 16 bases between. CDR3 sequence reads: CSAGGRTPNTEAFF. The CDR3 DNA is TGCAGCGCCGGGGGGCGTACCCCGAACACTGAAGCTTTCTTT.